This record looks at one T cell receptor beta chain sequence and its context. Clones were read by immunoSEQ multiplex PCR, and TCRdb kept only the in-frame ones, dropping some. Here the sample spans tens of thousands of clones, around nine tenths being singletons. These data belong to a study of technical replicates of blood from several donors. V lost 4 bases and J lost 8, with 37 bases in between. This CDR3 is built from 21 residues. Germline CDR1 and CDR2: SGHRS and YFSETQ. This chain links TRBV5-1 with TRBJ2-4, with D perhaps matching TRBD2 (7 bases). The receptor was isolated from a human donor in good health. Some clones in this sample may be carry-over from other donors' samples. Sequenced material: PBMCs. This CDR3 reads CASSIRGGGIPDSHKAHIQYF. CDR3 nucleotide sequence: TGCGCCAGCAGCATCCGCGGCGGGGGCATTCCCGACTCACACAAGGCCCACATTCAGTACTTC.